This entry concerns a single TCR beta chain. This sample was included in a study of post-analysis software for immune sequencing data. Prepared libraries of TCR beta cDNA carried unique molecular identifiers. TCRdb passed the PCR reads through MiXCR, listing each CDR3 protein once. The profile shows roughly 800,000 distinct CDR3 sequences, about half of them singletons. This clonotype was sampled from a girl aged 10 to 17 with multiple sclerosis. Source material: blood.

The CDR3 spells CASSFLVRNMNTEAFF. DNA of the CDR3: TGTGCCAGCAGTTTTCTTGTGCGGAACATGAACACTGAAGCTTTCTTT. This sequence joins TRBV12-3 or TRBV12-4 and TRBJ1-1; no firm D call. The V gene lost 3 bases and the J gene lost 0 bases, with 14 bases spanning the gap. The CDR3 has 16 residues.